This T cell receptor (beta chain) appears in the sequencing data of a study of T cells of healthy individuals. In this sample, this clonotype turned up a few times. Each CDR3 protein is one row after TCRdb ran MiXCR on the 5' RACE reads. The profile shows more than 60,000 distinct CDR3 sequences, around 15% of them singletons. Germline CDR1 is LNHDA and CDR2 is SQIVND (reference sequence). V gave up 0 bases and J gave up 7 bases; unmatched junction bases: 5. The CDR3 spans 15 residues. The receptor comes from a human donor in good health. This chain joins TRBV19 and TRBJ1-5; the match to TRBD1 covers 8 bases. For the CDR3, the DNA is TGTGCCAGTAGTATAGAGGACAGGGCGAGCCAGCCCCAGCATTTT. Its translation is CASSIEDRASQPQHF. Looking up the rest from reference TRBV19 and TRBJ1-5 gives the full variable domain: DGGITQSPKYLFRKEGQNVTLSCEQNLNHDAMYWYRQDPGQGLRLIYYSQIVNDFQKGDIAEGYSVSREKKESFPLTVTSAQKNPTAFYLCASSIEDRASQPQHFGDGTRLSIL.